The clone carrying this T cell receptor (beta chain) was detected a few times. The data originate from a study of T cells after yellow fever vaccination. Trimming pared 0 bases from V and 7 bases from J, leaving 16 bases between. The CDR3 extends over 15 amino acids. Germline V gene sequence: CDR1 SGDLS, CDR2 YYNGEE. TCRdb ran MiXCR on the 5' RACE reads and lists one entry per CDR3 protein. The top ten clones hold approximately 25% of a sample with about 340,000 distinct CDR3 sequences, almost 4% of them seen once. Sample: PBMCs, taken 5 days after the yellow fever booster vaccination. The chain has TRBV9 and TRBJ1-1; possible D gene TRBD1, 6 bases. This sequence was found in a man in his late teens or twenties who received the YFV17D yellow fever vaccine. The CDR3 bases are TGTGCCAGCAGCGTAGGGGGGACCGGACAGAATGAAGCTTTCTTT. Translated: CASSVGGTGQNEAFF.